This TCR beta chain was identified in a study of cytomegalovirus exposure and HLA in healthy donors. General study findings and limits: Among the most significant clusters, several appeared linked to common viral pathogens in a later analysis. Accurate prediction of most subjects' HLA-A and HLA-B alleles from TCR beta sequences was reported. Within an earlier analysis, most TCR beta V segments proved productive either about 90% or about 30% of the time.

The count of this clone is one. Its specificity is not known. Use of 60 Vbeta and 13 Jbeta primers characterized the PCR. Method: immunoSEQ multiplex PCR; TCRdb's copy keeps in-frame clones and lacks some. Counted here are around 95,000 clones, around 74% occurring once; the ten biggest clones make up 10%. There are 16 residues in the CDR3. Looked up from germline, CDR1 is SGHTA and CDR2 is FQGTGA. The ends were cut back, 5 bases at V and 0 bases at J, with 14 bases in the middle. The V gene is TRBV7-3, the J gene TRBJ2-1; a possible D gene is TRBD1 (5 bases). The sample consisted of PBMCs. This receptor was identified in a man aged 25-40 years in good health and CMV-seropositive. The CDR3 nucleotides read TGTGCCAGCAGCCCACAGGAGACATACTCCTACAATGAGCAGTTCTTC. It specifies CASSPQETYSYNEQFF. Supplemented by reference TRBV7-3 and TRBJ2-1, the full variable domain reads GAGVSQTPSNKVTEKGKYVELRCDPISGHTALYWYRQSLGQGPEFLIYFQGTGAADDSGLPNDRFFAVRPEGSVSTLKIQRTERGDSAVYLCASSPQETYSYNEQFFGPGTRLTVL.